This T cell receptor (beta chain) came from a study of blood T cells in healthy people across ages. About the study: Per every two T cells, about one barcoded beta molecule was captured by template switching.

Overall study results and limits: It was the long-lived donors that had more naive CD4+ cells and higher diversity than aged donors.

It was with a sample-barcoded 5' primer and a J-beta primer mix that a second PCR of roughly 7 to 12 cycles was run. MiXCR, run by TCRdb on the 5' RACE reads, gives a single entry per CDR3 protein. The sample holds over 450,000 distinct CDR3 sequences; 24% are singletons and the top ten take 7.5% to 9%. V lost 6 bases and J lost 6, with 17 bases in between. This CDR3 is 14 amino acids long. CDR1 and CDR2 (germline): MNHNY, SVGAGI (reference sequence). With respect to this clonotype: Its antigen is not known.

These data also featured in a second study, about T cells of mothers and their children. From that paper: Each mother yielded more than 10 million TCR beta CDR3 reads. Each child yielded millions of reads.

The TCR comes from a boy aged 10-17 years in good health. The source material was blood. This chain links TRBV6-6 with TRBJ1-2; D perhaps matches TRBD1 (5 bases). CDR3 loop: CASSGQGGGHGYTF. The CDR3 DNA reads as TGTGCCAGCAGCGGCCAGGGCGGCGGGCATGGCTACACCTTC.